The following is a T cell receptor (beta chain) sequence with its context. Assay used: immunoSEQ multiplex PCR; TCRdb lists only in-frame clones, some missing. Of some 170,000 clones listed, about 80% are singletons. The CDR3 consists of 12 residues. V was shortened by 1 base and J by 3 bases, with 5 bases between the two germline ends. Germline V gives CDR1 SGHDT, CDR2 YYEEEE. This specimen comes from a study of blood T cell repertoires in COVID-19. Study summary: The analysed material was cDNA or gDNA that came from T cells, B-cell-depleted T cells, or PBMCs.

The V call is TRBV5-6, the J call TRBJ2-7; D unresolved. The origin of this receptor is a woman between 65 and 79 years old with acute or convalescent COVID-19. The sequenced sample consisted of peripheral blood. CDR3 sequence: CASSLRSYEQYF. The CDR3, as DNA: TGTGCCAGCAGCTTGCGTAGCTACGAGCAGTACTTC. The variable domain in full, with the rest retrieved from reference TRBV5-6 and TRBJ2-7, is DAGVTQSPTHLIKTRGQQVTLRCSPKSGHDTVSWYQQALGQGPQFIFQYYEEEERQRGNFPDRFSGHQFPNYSSELNVNALLLGDSALYLCASSLRSYEQYFGPGTRLTVT.